Below are 9 T cell receptor beta chains sequenced from a single sample in a study of early T cells in non-severe SARS-CoV-2 infection. TCRdb re-derived calls from the 5' RACE reads in MiXCR, one entry per CDR3 protein. The sample lists about 25,000 distinct CDR3 sequences; about 5.5% were seen once. Sequencing was carried out using whole blood. These receptors were taken from an adult who was a healthcare worker with PCR-confirmed SARS-CoV-2 infection or an uninfected control (not recorded which).

This clonotype is judged medium-sized. V is TRBV7-6 and J is TRBJ2-5; no clear D. CDR1 and CDR2 from the germline V gene are SGHVS and FNYEAQ. Trimming took off 0 bases at V and 4 bases at J, with 12 bases between the two ends. The CDR3 runs to 15 residues. The CDR3 nucleotides read TGTGCCAGCAGCTTAGCTAGACCTTCTTCAGAGACCCAGTACTTC. It codes for CASSLARPSSETQYF. Filled out from reference TRBV7-6 and TRBJ2-5, the complete variable domain reads GAGVSQSPRYKVTKRGQDVALRCDPISGHVSLYWYRQALGQGPEFLTYFNYEAQQDKSGLPNDRFSAERPEGSISTLTIQRTEQRDSAMYRCASSLARPSSETQYFGPGTRLLVL.

This clonotype occurred many times. The chain combines TRBV24-1 with TRBJ2-1; 11 nucleotides agree with TRBD2. V lost 3 bases to trimming and J lost 4 bases; unmatched junction nucleotides: 4. Germline CDR1 is KGHDR and CDR2 is SFDVKD. The CDR3 is 16 amino acids. Here the CDR3 DNA reads TGTGCCACCAGTGATCCCGGGACTAGCGGTTACAATGAGCAGTTCTTC. Translation: CATSDPGTSGYNEQFF.

This clonotype was seen repeatedly, ten times or more. The gene calls are TRBV28 and TRBJ1-2; D is unresolved. The CDR3 has 13 residues. V lost 2 bases, J lost 4 bases, and 8 bases lay in between. Germline V gene lookup returns CDR1 MDHEN and CDR2 SYDVKM. The CDR3 DNA follows: TGTGCCAGCAGTTTAACGGTTATCTATGGCTACACCTTC. Translation gives CASSLTVIYGYTF.

This clonotype was picked up many times. The chain couples TRBV19 to TRBJ1-5; D unresolved. The CDR3 is 12 amino acids. In germline, CDR1 is LNHDA, CDR2 SQIVND (reference sequence). Trimming removed 3 bases at V and 3 bases at J, with 3 bases between. CDR3 region: CASSMPNQPQHF. CDR3 sequence (DNA): TGTGCCAGTAGTATGCCCAATCAGCCCCAGCATTTT.

This clonotype was counted only a few times. The chain employs TRBV20-1 and TRBJ2-7; TRBD2 aligns across 13 bases. The V and J ends lost 5 bases and 0 bases, in that order; junction bases with no gene match: 4. CDR3 length equals 15 residues. Germline V gene lookup returns CDR1 DFQATT and CDR2 SNEGSKA (reference sequence). The chain's CDR3 is CSALTSGGSSYEQYF. The CDR3 DNA is TGCAGTGCTCTGACTAGCGGGGGGAGCTCCTACGAGCAGTACTTC.

This chain's CDR3 is CASSVDSGNQPQHF. The CDR3 DNA reads TGTGCCAGCAGCGTAGATTCGGGCAATCAGCCCCAGCATTTT. The genes are TRBV9 and TRBJ1-5, with unresolved D. The CDR3 extends over 14 amino acids. Germline CDR1 reads SGDLS; CDR2 reads YYNGEE. V lost 0 bases to trimming and J lost 2 bases, with 6 bases between them. The variable domain in full, completed from reference TRBV9 and TRBJ1-5, reads DSGVTQTPKHLITATGQRVTLRCSPRSGDLSVYWYQQSLDQGLQFLIQYYNGEERAKGNILERFSAQQFPDLHSELNLSSLELGDSALYFCASSVDSGNQPQHFGDGTRLSIL.

This clonotype was seen many times. This chain connects TRBV3-1 to TRBJ2-3; no clear D. CDR3 length: 15 residues. Germline V gene lookup returns CDR1 LGHDT and CDR2 YNNKEL (reference sequence). Trimming took 3 bases from V and 2 from J, leaving 12 bases between them. In DNA, the CDR3 is TGTGCCAGCAGCCACAGAGGAAGGAACACAGATACGCAGTATTTT. Translation: CASSHRGRNTDTQYF.

This clonotype came up a few times. V and J are TRBV27 and TRBJ2-3; D call uncertain. Trimming cost V 5 bases and J 6 bases, with 12 bases left between them. This CDR3 is built from 13 residues. The germline gives CDR1 MNHEY, CDR2 SMNVEV (reference sequence). The CDR3 DNA reads TGTGCCAGCAGTCCGTACCCGCGGGATACGCAGTATTTT. This gives the protein CASSPYPRDTQYF.

The table lists this clonotype with many counts. The chain couples TRBV12-3 or TRBV12-4 to TRBJ1-2; tentatively, D is TRBD1 (5 bases). Trimming removed 7 bases from V and 2 bases from J, with 20 bases in between. The CDR3 runs 16 residues. DNA for the CDR3: TGTGCCAGCAATGGGGCAGGGAATCCCCTAAACTATGGCTACACCTTC. It translates to CASNGAGNPLNYGYTF.